A selection of T cell receptor beta chains follows, all from one sample in a study of T cell responses to AZD1222 COVID-19 vaccine. Data came from immunoSEQ multiplex PCR; TCRdb stores just in-frame clones and leaves some out. The sample carries fewer than 110,000 clones, about nine tenths recorded once. The sequencing here drew on peripheral blood, taken on day 0 of AZD1222 vaccination. Receptor source: an adult in good health. Each CDR3 is given with its conserved first and last residue. A D gene is named only where the DNA matches it firmly. Clone size is shown for a subset of rows, as once, few, many or a class of expanded clone.

CDR3 protein: CASSPRQGFGKNIQYF; CDR3 DNA: TGTGCCAGCAGTCCCCGACAGGGGTTCGGCAAAAACATTCAGTACTTC; clone size: NA; V gene: TRBV27; D gene: TRBD1; J gene: TRBJ2-4; CDR3 length: 16
CDR3 protein: CAGQYGGGNTIYF; CDR3 DNA: TGTGCCGGACAGTACGGGGGAGGAAACACCATATATTTT; clone size: once; V gene: TRBV30; D gene: NA; J gene: TRBJ1-3; CDR3 length: 13
CDR3 protein: CASSAQSTLNYGYTF; CDR3 DNA: TGTGCCAGCAGCGCACAGTCTACCTTAAACTATGGCTACACCTTC; clone size: NA; V gene: TRBV6-5; D gene: NA; J gene: TRBJ1-2; CDR3 length: 15
CDR3 protein: CASGFGTVAGLAGPNSYNEQFF; CDR3 DNA: TGTGCTAGTGGTTTTGGTACGGTTGCGGGACTAGCGGGGCCGAATTCCTACAATGAGCAGTTCTTC; clone size: NA; V gene: TRBV12-5; D gene: TRBD2; J gene: TRBJ2-1; CDR3 length: 22
CDR3 protein: CASSLYVQGDTEAFF; CDR3 DNA: TGCGCCAGCAGCTTGTATGTTCAGGGCGACACTGAAGCTTTCTTT; clone size: NA; V gene: TRBV5-1; D gene: NA; J gene: TRBJ1-1; CDR3 length: 15
CDR3 protein: CASRKGVEYGYTF; CDR3 DNA: TGTGCCAGCCGAAAGGGGGTGGAGTATGGCTACACCTTC; clone size: NA; V gene: TRBV6-5; D gene: NA; J gene: TRBJ1-2; CDR3 length: 13
CDR3 protein: CASSPTATRNEQFF; CDR3 DNA: TGTGCCAGCAGTCCGACTGCCACTCGGAATGAGCAGTTCTTC; clone size: once; V gene: TRBV27; D gene: NA; J gene: TRBJ2-1; CDR3 length: 14
CDR3 protein: CASSELYRLRRGSNQPQHF; CDR3 DNA: TGTGCCAGCAGTGAACTATACAGGCTTCGGAGGGGTAGCAATCAGCCCCAGCATTTT; clone size: NA; V gene: TRBV6-1; D gene: NA; J gene: TRBJ1-5; CDR3 length: 19
CDR3 protein: CASSLWTSGGIGETQYF; CDR3 DNA: TGCGCCAGCAGCCTCTGGACTAGCGGGGGTATAGGAGAGACCCAGTACTTC; clone size: NA; V gene: TRBV5-1; D gene: TRBD2; J gene: TRBJ2-5; CDR3 length: 17
CDR3 protein: CASTLVSGTEAFF; CDR3 DNA: TGCGCCAGCACCCTCGTTTCGGGCACTGAAGCTTTCTTT; clone size: NA; V gene: TRBV4-1; D gene: NA; J gene: TRBJ1-1; CDR3 length: 13
CDR3 protein: CASRGSDQPQHF; CDR3 DNA: TGTGCCAGCAGGGGGAGCGATCAGCCCCAGCATTTT; clone size: NA; V gene: TRBV6-5; D gene: NA; J gene: TRBJ1-5; CDR3 length: 12
CDR3 protein: CASSWTGGMNTEAFF; CDR3 DNA: TGCGCCAGCAGCTGGACAGGGGGCATGAACACTGAAGCTTTCTTT; clone size: NA; V gene: TRBV5-1; D gene: TRBD1; J gene: TRBJ1-1; CDR3 length: 15
CDR3 protein: CASSLTRVSDTQYF; CDR3 DNA: TGTGCCAGCAGCCTGACTCGTGTCTCAGATACGCAGTATTTT; clone size: few; V gene: TRBV5-4; D gene: NA; J gene: TRBJ2-3; CDR3 length: 14
CDR3 protein: CAITGGTYNEQFF; CDR3 DNA: TGTGCCATCACAGGGGGAACCTACAATGAGCAGTTCTTC; clone size: NA; V gene: TRBV10-3; D gene: TRBD1; J gene: TRBJ2-1; CDR3 length: 13
CDR3 protein: CASSLTRTDYGYTF; CDR3 DNA: TGTGCCAGCAGCTTGACGAGGACAGACTATGGCTACACCTTC; clone size: NA; V gene: TRBV5-5; D gene: NA; J gene: TRBJ1-2; CDR3 length: 14
CDR3 protein: CASKQDRGNSYEQYF; CDR3 DNA: TGCGCCAGCAAACAAGACAGGGGCAACTCCTACGAGCAGTACTTC; clone size: NA; V gene: TRBV10-1; D gene: TRBD1; J gene: TRBJ2-7; CDR3 length: 15
CDR3 protein: CATSDTKGATDTQYF; CDR3 DNA: TGTGCCACCAGTGACACAAAGGGGGCTACAGATACGCAGTATTTT; clone size: NA; V gene: TRBV24-1; D gene: TRBD1; J gene: TRBJ2-3; CDR3 length: 15
CDR3 protein: CASSLVEYEQYF; CDR3 DNA: TGTGCCAGCAGCTTAGTTGAGTACGAGCAGTACTTC; clone size: NA; V gene: TRBV11-2; D gene: NA; J gene: TRBJ2-7; CDR3 length: 12
CDR3 protein: CASGPGGGNTIYF; CDR3 DNA: TGTGCCAGCGGCCCAGGTGGAGGAAACACCATATATTTT; clone size: NA; V gene: TRBV2; D gene: NA; J gene: TRBJ1-3; CDR3 length: 13
CDR3 protein: CASSYGIATGELFF; CDR3 DNA: TGTGCCAGCAGTTACGGGATCGCCACCGGGGAGCTGTTTTTT; clone size: once; V gene: TRBV6-5; D gene: NA; J gene: TRBJ2-2; CDR3 length: 14
CDR3 protein: CASSYQTGLTEAFF; CDR3 DNA: TGTGCCAGCAGTTACCAGACAGGGCTCACTGAAGCTTTCTTT; clone size: NA; V gene: TRBV6-5; D gene: TRBD1; J gene: TRBJ1-1; CDR3 length: 14
CDR3 protein: CASSQREYGYTF; CDR3 DNA: TGTGCCAGCTCCCAGCGGGAGTATGGCTACACCTTC; clone size: NA; V gene: TRBV18; D gene: NA; J gene: TRBJ1-2; CDR3 length: 12
CDR3 protein: CASSLLSSGNTEAFF; CDR3 DNA: TGTGCCAGCAGCTTGTTATCCAGTGGGAACACTGAAGCTTTCTTT; clone size: NA; V gene: TRBV7-6; D gene: NA; J gene: TRBJ1-1; CDR3 length: 15
CDR3 protein: CASSWGSYPILHSNQPQHF; CDR3 DNA: TGCGCCAGCAGCTGGGGGTCCTACCCTATACTCCATAGCAATCAGCCCCAGCATTTT; clone size: NA; V gene: TRBV5-1; D gene: NA; J gene: TRBJ1-5; CDR3 length: 19
CDR3 protein: CASSQVRGAMFYTGELFF; CDR3 DNA: TGTGCCAGCAGCCAAGTTCGGGGGGCCATGTTTTACACCGGGGAGCTGTTTTTT; clone size: NA; V gene: TRBV14; D gene: NA; J gene: TRBJ2-2; CDR3 length: 18
CDR3 protein: CASSITGAADTQYF; CDR3 DNA: TGTGCCAGTAGTATTACGGGGGCTGCAGATACGCAGTATTTT; clone size: NA; V gene: TRBV19; D gene: NA; J gene: TRBJ2-3; CDR3 length: 14
CDR3 protein: CASSLQIFADTQYF; CDR3 DNA: TGTGCCAGCAGCCTTCAGATTTTTGCAGATACGCAGTATTTT; clone size: NA; V gene: TRBV11-2; D gene: NA; J gene: TRBJ2-3; CDR3 length: 14
CDR3 protein: CASSGYGRGSNTEAFF; CDR3 DNA: TGTGCCAGCAGTGGATACGGGCGGGGATCGAACACTGAAGCTTTCTTT; clone size: NA; V gene: TRBV6-1; D gene: NA; J gene: TRBJ1-1; CDR3 length: 16
CDR3 protein: CASSYSDSLNEQFF; CDR3 DNA: TGTGCCAGCAGTTACTCCGACAGTCTCAATGAGCAGTTCTTC; clone size: NA; V gene: TRBV6-2/TRBV6-3; D gene: NA; J gene: TRBJ2-1; CDR3 length: 14
CDR3 protein: CASSPLQRETQYF; CDR3 DNA: TGTGCCAGCTCACCCCTCCAGCGGGAGACCCAGTACTTC; clone size: NA; V gene: TRBV18; D gene: NA; J gene: TRBJ2-5; CDR3 length: 13
CDR3 protein: CASSIGPFLAEAFF; CDR3 DNA: TGTGCCAGTAGTATTGGACCATTTCTCGCTGAAGCTTTCTTT; clone size: NA; V gene: TRBV19; D gene: NA; J gene: TRBJ1-1; CDR3 length: 14
CDR3 protein: CASSYSGEQYF; CDR3 DNA: TGTGCCAGCAGTTACTCTGGCGAGCAGTACTTC; clone size: once; V gene: TRBV6-5; D gene: NA; J gene: TRBJ2-7; CDR3 length: 11